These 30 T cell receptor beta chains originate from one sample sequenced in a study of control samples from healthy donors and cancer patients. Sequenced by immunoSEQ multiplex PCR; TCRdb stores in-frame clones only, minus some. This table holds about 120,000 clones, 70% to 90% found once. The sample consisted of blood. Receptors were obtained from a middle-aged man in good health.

The CDR3 DNA is TGTGCCAGCAGGGGACAGGCTAACTATGGCTACACCTTC. This sequence encodes CASRGQANYGYTF. The V call is TRBV12-3 or TRBV12-4, the J call TRBJ1-2; 8 bases match TRBD1. The V segment lost 6 bases and the J segment 0 bases; nucleotides outside the gene matches: 0. There are 13 residues in the CDR3.

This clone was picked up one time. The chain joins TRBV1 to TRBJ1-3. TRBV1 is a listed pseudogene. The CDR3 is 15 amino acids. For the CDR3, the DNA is TGCACCAGCAGCCAAGACGGGATACCTGGAAACACCATATATTTT. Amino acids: CTSSQDGIPGNTIYF.

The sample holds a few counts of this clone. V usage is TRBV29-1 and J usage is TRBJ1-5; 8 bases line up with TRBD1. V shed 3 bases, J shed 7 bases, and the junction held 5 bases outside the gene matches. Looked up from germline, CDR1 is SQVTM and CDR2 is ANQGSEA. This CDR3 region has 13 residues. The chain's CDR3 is CSVESGGGQPQHF. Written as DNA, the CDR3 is TGCAGCGTTGAGTCAGGGGGCGGGCAGCCCCAGCATTTT.

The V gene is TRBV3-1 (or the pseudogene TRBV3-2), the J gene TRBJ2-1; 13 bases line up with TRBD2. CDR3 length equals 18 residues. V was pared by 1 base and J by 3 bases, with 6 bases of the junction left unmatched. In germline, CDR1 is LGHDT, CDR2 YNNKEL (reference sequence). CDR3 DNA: TGTGCCAGCAGCCAAGTTGGACTAGCGGGGGACTACTACAATGAGCAGTTCTTC. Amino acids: CASSQVGLAGDYYNEQFF.

CDR3 protein: CASSVGLGPGYTF. The CDR3 DNA reads TGTGCCAGCAGCGTAGGACTCGGACCTGGCTACACCTTC. The J gene is TRBJ1-2, the V gene TRBV9; D uncertain. V was cut by 0 bases and J by 7 bases, with 10 bases left in between. This CDR3 is 13 amino acids long. CDR1 is SGDLS, CDR2 YYNGEE, per germline.

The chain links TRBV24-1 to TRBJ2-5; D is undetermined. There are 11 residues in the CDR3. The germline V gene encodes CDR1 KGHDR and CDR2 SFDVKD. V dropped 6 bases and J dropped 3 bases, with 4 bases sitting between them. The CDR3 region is CATSLEETQYF. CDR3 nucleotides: TGTGCCACCAGTTTAGAAGAGACCCAGTACTTC.

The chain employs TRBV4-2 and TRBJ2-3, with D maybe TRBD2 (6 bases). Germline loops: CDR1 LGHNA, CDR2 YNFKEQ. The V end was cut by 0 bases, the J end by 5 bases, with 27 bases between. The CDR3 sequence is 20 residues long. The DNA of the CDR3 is TGTGCCAGCAGCCAAGATCTTCTGAAACACGAGGGACTCCTGGGAGATACGCAGTATTTT. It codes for CASSQDLLKHEGLLGDTQYF.

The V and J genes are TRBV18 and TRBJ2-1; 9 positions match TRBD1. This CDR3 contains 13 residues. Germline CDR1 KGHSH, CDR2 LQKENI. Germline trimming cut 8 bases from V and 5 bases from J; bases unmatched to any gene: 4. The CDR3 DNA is TGTGCCAGCAAACAGGGGGCCCACAATGAGCAGTTCTTC. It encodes CASKQGAHNEQFF.

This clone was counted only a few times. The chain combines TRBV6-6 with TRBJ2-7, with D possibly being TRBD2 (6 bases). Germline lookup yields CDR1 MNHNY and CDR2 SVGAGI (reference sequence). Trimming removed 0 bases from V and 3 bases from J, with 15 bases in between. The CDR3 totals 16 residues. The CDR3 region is CASSYSGLEGNYEQYF. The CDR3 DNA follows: TGTGCCAGCAGTTACTCAGGCTTGGAGGGGAACTACGAGCAGTACTTC.

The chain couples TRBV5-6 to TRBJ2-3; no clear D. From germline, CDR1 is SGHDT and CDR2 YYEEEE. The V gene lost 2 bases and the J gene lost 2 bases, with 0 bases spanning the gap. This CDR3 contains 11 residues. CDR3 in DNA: TGTGCCAGCAGCTTCACAGATACGCAGTATTTT. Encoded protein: CASSFTDTQYF.

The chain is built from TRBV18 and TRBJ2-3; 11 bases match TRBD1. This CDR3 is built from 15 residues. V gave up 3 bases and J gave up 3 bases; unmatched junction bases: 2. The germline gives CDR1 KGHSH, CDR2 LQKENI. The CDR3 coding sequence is TGTGCCAGCTCACCCGGGACAGGGGGAACAGATACGCAGTATTTT. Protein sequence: CASSPGTGGTDTQYF.

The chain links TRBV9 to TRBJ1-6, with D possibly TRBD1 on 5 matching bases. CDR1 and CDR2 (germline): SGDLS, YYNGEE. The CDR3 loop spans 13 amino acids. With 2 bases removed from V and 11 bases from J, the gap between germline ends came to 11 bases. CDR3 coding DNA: TGTGCCAGCAGCGTCGGGACGGGGGCACCCCTCCACTTT. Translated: CASSVGTGAPLHF.

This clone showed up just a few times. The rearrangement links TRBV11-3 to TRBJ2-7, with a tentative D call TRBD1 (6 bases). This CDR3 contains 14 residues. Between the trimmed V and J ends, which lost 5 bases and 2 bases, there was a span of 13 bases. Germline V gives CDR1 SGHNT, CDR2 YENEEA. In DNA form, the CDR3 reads TGTGCCAGCAGCACCTCCGGGACACCCTACGAGCAGTACTTC. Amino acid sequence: CASSTSGTPYEQYF.

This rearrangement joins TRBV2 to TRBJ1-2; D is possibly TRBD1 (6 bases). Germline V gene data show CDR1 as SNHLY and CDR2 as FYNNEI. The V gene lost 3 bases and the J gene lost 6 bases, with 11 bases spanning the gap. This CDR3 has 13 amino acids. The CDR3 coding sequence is TGTGCCAGCAGTGACCCAGGGGTGGATGGCTACACCTTC. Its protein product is CASSDPGVDGYTF.

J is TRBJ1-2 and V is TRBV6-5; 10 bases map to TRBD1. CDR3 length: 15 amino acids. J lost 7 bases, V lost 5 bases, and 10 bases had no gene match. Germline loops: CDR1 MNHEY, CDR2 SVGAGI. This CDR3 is CASSSRQGAGSGYTF. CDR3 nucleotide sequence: TGTGCCAGCAGTAGCCGACAGGGGGCGGGGAGTGGCTACACCTTC.

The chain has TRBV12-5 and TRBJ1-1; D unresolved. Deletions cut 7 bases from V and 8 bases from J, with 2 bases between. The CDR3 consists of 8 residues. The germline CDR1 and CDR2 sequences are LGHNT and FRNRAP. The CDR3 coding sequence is TGTGCTAGTGACGAAGCTTTCTTT. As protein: CASDEAFF. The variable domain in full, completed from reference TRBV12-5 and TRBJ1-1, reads DARVTQTPRHKVTEMGQEVTMRCQPILGHNTVFWYRQTMMQGLELLAYFRNRAPLDDSGMPKDRFSAEMPDATLATLKIQPSEPRDSAVYFCASDEAFFGQGTRLTVV.

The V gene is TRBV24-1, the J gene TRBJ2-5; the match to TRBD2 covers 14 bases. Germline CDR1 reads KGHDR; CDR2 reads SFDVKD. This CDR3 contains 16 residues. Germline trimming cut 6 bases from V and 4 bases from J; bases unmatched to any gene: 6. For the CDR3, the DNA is TGTGCCACCAGTTCCCGGGGACTAGCGGGGGCAGAGACCCAGTACTTC. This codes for CATSSRGLAGAETQYF.

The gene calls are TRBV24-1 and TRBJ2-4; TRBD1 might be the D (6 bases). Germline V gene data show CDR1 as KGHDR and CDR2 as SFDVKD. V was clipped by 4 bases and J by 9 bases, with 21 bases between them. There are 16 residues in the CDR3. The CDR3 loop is CATSDSDRFGFGIQYF. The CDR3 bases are TGTGCCACCAGTGACTCAGACAGGTTCGGTTTTGGCATTCAGTACTTC.

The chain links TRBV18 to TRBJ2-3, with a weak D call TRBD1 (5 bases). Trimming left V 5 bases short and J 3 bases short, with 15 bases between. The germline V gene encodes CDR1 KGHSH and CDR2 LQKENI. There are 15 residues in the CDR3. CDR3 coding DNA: TGTGCCAGCTCAGCAACAGGCGCTTTTACAGATACGCAGTATTTT. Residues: CASSATGAFTDTQYF.

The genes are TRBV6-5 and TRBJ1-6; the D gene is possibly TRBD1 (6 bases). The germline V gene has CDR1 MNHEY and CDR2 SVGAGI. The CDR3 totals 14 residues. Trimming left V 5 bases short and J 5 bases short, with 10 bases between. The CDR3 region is CASSKDSHNSPLHF. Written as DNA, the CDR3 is TGTGCCAGCAGTAAGGACAGTCATAATTCACCCCTCCACTTT.

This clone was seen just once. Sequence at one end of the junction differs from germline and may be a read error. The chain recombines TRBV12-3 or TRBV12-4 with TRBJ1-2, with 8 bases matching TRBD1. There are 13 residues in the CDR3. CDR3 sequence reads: CASSLQGGHGHTF. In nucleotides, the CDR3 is TGTGCCAGCAGCTTACAGGGGGGCCATGGCCACACCTTC.

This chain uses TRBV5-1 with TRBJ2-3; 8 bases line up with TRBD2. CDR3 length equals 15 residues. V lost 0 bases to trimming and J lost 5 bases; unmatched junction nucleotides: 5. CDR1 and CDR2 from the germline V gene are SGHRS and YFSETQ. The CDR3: CASSLAGGAEDTQYF. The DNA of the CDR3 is TGCGCCAGCAGCTTGGCGGGGGGGGCCGAAGATACGCAGTATTTT. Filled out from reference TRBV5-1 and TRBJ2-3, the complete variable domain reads KAGVTQTPRYLIKTRGQQVTLSCSPISGHRSVSWYQQTPGQGLQFLFEYFSETQRNKGNFPGRFSGRQFSNSRSEMNVSTLELGDSALYLCASSLAGGAEDTQYFGPGTRLTVL.

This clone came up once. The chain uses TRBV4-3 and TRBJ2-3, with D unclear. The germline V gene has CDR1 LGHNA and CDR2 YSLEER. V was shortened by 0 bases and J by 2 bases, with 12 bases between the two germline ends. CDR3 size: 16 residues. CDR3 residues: CASSQDSKRNTDTQYF. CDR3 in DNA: TGCGCCAGCAGCCAAGATTCAAAACGGAACACAGATACGCAGTATTTT.

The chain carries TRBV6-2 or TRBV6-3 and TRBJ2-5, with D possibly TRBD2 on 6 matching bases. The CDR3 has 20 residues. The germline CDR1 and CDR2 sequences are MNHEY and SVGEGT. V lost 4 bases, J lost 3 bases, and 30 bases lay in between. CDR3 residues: CASSSRGGLSGRPSEETQYF. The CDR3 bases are TGTGCCAGCAGTTCCCGTGGAGGGTTAAGCGGGCGACCCTCCGAAGAGACCCAGTACTTC.

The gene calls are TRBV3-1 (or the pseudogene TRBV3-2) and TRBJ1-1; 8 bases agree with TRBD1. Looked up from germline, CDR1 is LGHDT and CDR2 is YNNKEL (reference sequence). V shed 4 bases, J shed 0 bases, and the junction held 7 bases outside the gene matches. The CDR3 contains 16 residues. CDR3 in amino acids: CASSPDLDRVNTEAFF. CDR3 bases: TGTGCCAGCAGCCCAGATCTGGACAGGGTGAACACTGAAGCTTTCTTT.

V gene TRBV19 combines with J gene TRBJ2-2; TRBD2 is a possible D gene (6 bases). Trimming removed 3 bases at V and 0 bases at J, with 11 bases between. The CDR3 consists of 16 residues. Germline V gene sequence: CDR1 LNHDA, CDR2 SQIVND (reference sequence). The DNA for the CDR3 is TGTGCCAGTAGTATGTCGTGGGGGGCGAACACCGGGGAGCTGTTTTTT. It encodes CASSMSWGANTGELFF.

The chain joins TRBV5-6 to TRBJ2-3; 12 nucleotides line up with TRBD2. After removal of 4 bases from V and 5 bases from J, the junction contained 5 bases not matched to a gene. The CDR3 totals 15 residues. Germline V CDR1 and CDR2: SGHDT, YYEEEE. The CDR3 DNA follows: TGTGCCAGCAGCCTAGCGGGGGGGCCCCTAGATACGCAGTATTTT. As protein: CASSLAGGPLDTQYF.

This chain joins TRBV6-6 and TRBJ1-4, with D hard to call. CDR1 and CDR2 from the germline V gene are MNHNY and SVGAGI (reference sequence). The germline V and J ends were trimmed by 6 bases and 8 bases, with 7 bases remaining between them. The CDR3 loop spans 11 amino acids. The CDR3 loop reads CASRGREKLFF. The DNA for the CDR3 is TGTGCCAGCAGAGGACGAGAAAAACTGTTTTTT.

The CDR3 DNA follows: TGTGCCAGTAGTATAGGGGGAGGCACTGAAGCTTTCTTT. Encoded protein: CASSIGGGTEAFF. V and J are TRBV19 and TRBJ1-1; D is uncertain. Germline loops: CDR1 LNHDA, CDR2 SQIVND (reference sequence). Deletions cut 1 base from V and 4 bases from J, with 7 bases between. CDR3 size: 13 residues.

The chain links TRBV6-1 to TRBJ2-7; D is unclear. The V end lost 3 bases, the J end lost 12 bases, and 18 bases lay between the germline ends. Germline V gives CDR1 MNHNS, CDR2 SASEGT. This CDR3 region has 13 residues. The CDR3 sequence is CASSDLTVREVYF. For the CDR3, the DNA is TGTGCCAGCAGTGATTTAACGGTCAGAGAGGTGTACTTC.